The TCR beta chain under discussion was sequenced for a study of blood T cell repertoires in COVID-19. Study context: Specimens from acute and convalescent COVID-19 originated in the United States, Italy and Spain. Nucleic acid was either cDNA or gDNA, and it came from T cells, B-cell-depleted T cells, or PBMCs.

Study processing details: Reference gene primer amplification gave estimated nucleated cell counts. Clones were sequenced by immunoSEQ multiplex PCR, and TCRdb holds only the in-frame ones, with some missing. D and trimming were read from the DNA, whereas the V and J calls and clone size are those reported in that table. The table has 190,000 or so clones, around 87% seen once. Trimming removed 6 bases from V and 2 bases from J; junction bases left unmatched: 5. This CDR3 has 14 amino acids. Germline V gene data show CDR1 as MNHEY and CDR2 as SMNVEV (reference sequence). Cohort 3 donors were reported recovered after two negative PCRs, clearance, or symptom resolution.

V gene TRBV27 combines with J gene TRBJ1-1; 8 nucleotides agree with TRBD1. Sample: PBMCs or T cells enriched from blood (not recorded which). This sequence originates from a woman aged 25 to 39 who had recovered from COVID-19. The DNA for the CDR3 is TGTGCCAGCAGGGGGGACAGGTTCAACACTGAAGCTTTCTTT. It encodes CASRGDRFNTEAFF.